A single sample gave rise to the 27 T cell receptor beta chains below, sequenced in a study of shared clonotypes between healthy human individuals. Generated by immunoSEQ multiplex PCR, the TCRdb table keeps only in-frame clones and is missing some. The sample holds a few million clones, roughly 90% seen once. Sequenced input: naive CD4+ T cells from PBMCs. This sample's subset: CD45RA+ positively selected. The origin of the receptors is a man between 18 and 35 years old in good health. Some clones in this sample may be carry-over from other donors' samples.

As to this clone: The same CDR3 arises from other DNA sequences in this sample as well. The gene calls are TRBV18 and TRBJ2-3, with TRBD2 matching 13 bases. The CDR3 sequence is 16 residues long. The germline gives CDR1 KGHSH, CDR2 LQKENI. Unmatched junction bases numbered 4, after V lost 3 bases and J lost 4 bases. CDR3 DNA sequence: TGTGCCAGCTCACCGCGGACTAGCGGGAGTCCAGATACGCAGTATTTT. It is translated as CASSPRTSGSPDTQYF.

The chain recombines TRBV7-8 with TRBJ2-3; D is possibly TRBD2 (6 bases). Germline V gene data show CDR1 as SGHVS and CDR2 as FQNEAQ. Trimming removed 1 base from V and 6 bases from J, with 11 bases in between. This CDR3 is 14 amino acids long. The CDR3 DNA reads TGTGCCAGCAGCTTAGTGCCAACTAGCGATACGCAGTATTTT. Its protein product is CASSLVPTSDTQYF.

This chain connects TRBV7-2 to TRBJ2-1; 10 bases are a match to TRBD1. The CDR3 has 18 amino acids. V lost 3 bases and J lost 9; bases outside the gene matches: 17. The germline CDR1 and CDR2 sequences are SGHTA and FQGNSA. The CDR3 DNA sequence: TGTGCCAGCAGCTTGGAGGTAATCCGGGACAGGGGATCAGCTGAGCAGTTCTTC. Translated, it gives CASSLEVIRDRGSAEQFF.

This clone has a single count. J is TRBJ2-7 and V is TRBV6-1; 7 nucleotides agree with TRBD1. V trimming: 7 bases; J trimming: 1 base; junction bases outside the gene matches: 4. This CDR3 has 13 residues. Germline loops: CDR1 MNHNS, CDR2 SASEGT. The CDR3 is CASTRDRSYEQYF. As DNA, the CDR3 is TGTGCCAGCACTAGGGACAGATCCTACGAGCAGTACTTC.

CDR3 DNA: TGTGCCAGCAGTTTGTGGACACCTGTGGGCTCCGAGCAGTACTTC. Its protein is CASSLWTPVGSEQYF. The V call is TRBV28, the J call TRBJ2-7, with D perhaps TRBD1 (5 bases). This CDR3 region has 15 residues. Trimming pared 3 bases from V and 6 bases from J, leaving 18 bases between. Germline V gives CDR1 MDHEN, CDR2 SYDVKM.

The genes are TRBV6-4 and TRBJ1-5, with 8 bases fitting TRBD1. J gave up 5 bases and V 2 bases, and 20 bases lay outside the gene matches. There are 20 residues in the CDR3. Germline V gene lookup returns CDR1 MRHNA and CDR2 SNTAGT. The CDR3 DNA is TGTGCCAGCAGTGACCACATAAACTCGATCAGGACAGGGACCCATCAGCCCCAGCATTTT. Its protein is CASSDHINSIRTGTHQPQHF.

The V gene is TRBV7-9, the J gene TRBJ2-7; 11 nucleotides line up with TRBD2. With 10 bases clipped from V and 6 bases from J, the junction kept 8 bases outside the gene matches. This CDR3 is 13 amino acids long. CDR1 and CDR2 from the germline V gene are SEHNR and FQNEAQ (reference sequence). CDR3 region: CATGTSGFPEQYF. DNA for the CDR3: TGTGCCACCGGGACTAGCGGCTTTCCCGAGCAGTACTTC.

This chain connects TRBV9 to TRBJ2-1; D uncertain. CDR1 and CDR2 (germline): SGDLS, YYNGEE. V shed 3 bases and J shed 5 bases, with 9 bases lying between them. The length of the CDR3 is 13 residues. The CDR3 is CASSAGSHNEQFF. In DNA, the CDR3 is TGTGCCAGCAGCGCCGGATCCCACAATGAGCAGTTCTTC. Filled out from reference TRBV9 and TRBJ2-1, the complete variable domain reads DSGVTQTPKHLITATGQRVTLRCSPRSGDLSVYWYQQSLDQGLQFLIQYYNGEERAKGNILERFSAQQFPDLHSELNLSSLELGDSALYFCASSAGSHNEQFFGPGTRLTVL.

The chain joins TRBV28 to TRBJ2-3; 11 bases fit TRBD2. Germline V gene lookup returns CDR1 MDHEN and CDR2 SYDVKM. The CDR3 is made up of 16 amino acids. V shed 5 bases and J 4 bases; nucleotides not matched to a gene: 8. The CDR3 region has the DNA TGTGCCAGCAGTCCCTCACTAGCGGGAGTTTCAGATACGCAGTATTTT. This translates into CASSPSLAGVSDTQYF.

This chain uses TRBV5-1 with TRBJ2-5; TRBD2 agrees at 14 bases. In germline, CDR1 is SGHRS, CDR2 YFSETQ. The CDR3 runs to 15 residues. The V segment lost 6 bases and the J segment 5 bases; nucleotides outside the gene matches: 6. The chain's CDR3 is CASTGTSGSGETQYF. The CDR3 DNA reads as TGCGCCAGCACCGGGACTAGCGGGAGTGGGGAGACCCAGTACTTC. Combining the CDR3 with reference TRBV5-1 and TRBJ2-5 gives the whole variable domain KAGVTQTPRYLIKTRGQQVTLSCSPISGHRSVSWYQQTPGQGLQFLFEYFSETQRNKGNFPGRFSGRQFSNSRSEMNVSTLELGDSALYLCASTGTSGSGETQYFGPGTRLLVL.

This chain uses TRBV6-1 with TRBJ1-5; D possibly corresponds to TRBD1 (6 bases). Trimming took 2 bases from V and 10 from J, leaving 15 bases between them. CDR3 length: 14 residues. The germline V gene encodes CDR1 MNHNS and CDR2 SASEGT. CDR3 nucleotide sequence: TGTGCCAGCAGTGAAACAACAGGGCGGTTACCCCAGCATTTT. The encoded protein is CASSETTGRLPQHF.

The chain couples TRBV11-2 to TRBJ1-1; TRBD1 might be the D (6 bases). CDR3 length equals 17 residues. Trimming cost V 6 bases and J 5 bases, with 25 bases left between them. Germline CDR1 reads SGHAT; CDR2 reads FQNNGV. The CDR3 loop reads CASSYTRDTLPGTEAFF. CDR3 sequence (DNA): TGTGCCAGCAGTTATACCCGGGACACTCTACCTGGGACTGAAGCTTTCTTT.

CDR3 protein: CASSLSTGPRSVDEQYF. The CDR3 DNA follows: TGTGCCAGCAGCTTATCTACCGGGCCCCGATCCGTTGACGAGCAGTACTTC. The chain recombines TRBV7-8 with TRBJ2-5, with D unclear. The J call is in doubt because the DNA end fits TRBJ2-7 better. The CDR3 is 17 amino acids. Looked up from germline, CDR1 is SGHVS and CDR2 is FQNEAQ.

The V and J genes are TRBV9 and TRBJ1-2; possibly TRBD1 for D (6 bases). V was cut by 4 bases and J by 7 bases, with 14 bases left in between. Per the germline V gene, CDR1 is SGDLS and CDR2 is YYNGEE. The CDR3 sequence is 13 residues long. The CDR3 loop reads CASSSSDSSGYTF. The DNA for the CDR3 is TGTGCCAGCAGCTCCTCGGACAGTAGTGGCTACACCTTC.

The V gene is TRBV7-8, the J gene TRBJ2-7, with unresolved D. The germline V gene encodes CDR1 SGHVS and CDR2 FQNEAQ. The CDR3 is 12 residues long. Trimming stripped 1 base from V and 10 bases from J, with 11 bases between. The CDR3 is CASSLDARFQYF. CDR3 bases: TGTGCCAGCAGCTTAGATGCTCGTTTTCAGTACTTC. The entire variable domain, with the rest obtained from reference TRBV7-8 and TRBJ2-7, is as follows: GAGVSQSPRYKVAKRGQDVALRCDPISGHVSLFWYQQALGQGPEFLTYFQNEAQLDKSGLPSDRFFAERPEGSVSTLKIQRTQQEDSAVYLCASSLDARFQYFGPGTRLTVT.

J is TRBJ1-2 and V is TRBV7-6, with 10 bases fitting TRBD1. J was trimmed by 6 bases and V by 5 bases; bases with no gene match: 3. Per germline, CDR1 SGHVS and CDR2 FNYEAQ. The CDR3 extends over 13 amino acids. The CDR3 spells CASSHGQGDGYTF. The CDR3 DNA sequence: TGTGCCAGCAGCCACGGACAGGGGGATGGCTACACCTTC.

The rearrangement links TRBV29-1 to TRBJ2-3; either TRBD1 or TRBD2 may fit D (5 bases each). The CDR3 sequence is 14 residues long. Germline lookup yields CDR1 SQVTM and CDR2 ANQGSEA. Trimming left V 7 bases short and J 1 base short, with 15 bases between. CDR3 sequence (DNA): TGCAGCGGCTTGGGGCTAGCTGGCACAGATACGCAGTATTTT. Translated: CSGLGLAGTDTQYF.

CDR3 sequence: CASSPRTGTGAYNEQFF. The CDR3, as DNA: TGTGCCAGCAGCCCGAGAACCGGGACAGGGGCCTACAATGAGCAGTTCTTC. V is TRBV7-9 and J is TRBJ2-1; 10 bases agree with TRBD1. Germline CDR1 and CDR2: SEHNR and FQNEAQ (reference sequence). Trimming cost V 5 bases and J 2 bases; bases outside gene matches: 9. The CDR3 spans 17 residues. Full variable domain (outside the CDR3, taken from reference TRBV7-9 and TRBJ2-1): DTGVSQNPRHKITKRGQNVTFRCDPISEHNRLYWYRQTLGQGPEFLTYFQNEAQLEKSRLLSDRFSAERPKGSFSTLEIQRTEQGDSAMYLCASSPRTGTGAYNEQFFGPGTRLTVL.

The chain has TRBV28 and TRBJ2-3, with TRBD2 matching 8 bases. Trimming at V came to 3 bases and at J to 4 bases, leaving 12 bases not matched to a gene. Germline V gene data show CDR1 as MDHEN and CDR2 as SYDVKM. There are 17 residues in the CDR3. Here the CDR3 reads CASSLIPWREASDTQYF. DNA for the CDR3: TGTGCCAGCAGTTTGATTCCTTGGCGGGAGGCCTCAGATACGCAGTATTTT.

CDR3 protein: CASKKLGTGETVNYGYTF. CDR3 in DNA: TGTGCCAGCAAGAAGTTAGGGACAGGGGAAACGGTTAACTATGGCTACACCTTC. This sequence joins TRBV27 and TRBJ1-2; 10 bases line up with TRBD1. The CDR3 is made up of 18 amino acids. The germline V gene has CDR1 MNHEY and CDR2 SMNVEV (reference sequence). Trimming took 7 bases from V and 1 from J; bases not matched to a gene: 15.

The rearrangement links TRBV30 to TRBJ2-1; D is unclear. This CDR3 is 11 amino acids long. Trimming shortened V by 1 base and J by 8 bases, and 6 bases separated the two germline ends. Germline lookup yields CDR1 GTSNPN and CDR2 SVGIG (reference sequence). CDR3 DNA sequence: TGTGCCTGGAGTGCCCAGCATGAGCAGTTCTTC. Its protein is CAWSAQHEQFF.

This sequence joins TRBV4-3 and TRBJ1-2; D unresolved. V lost 2 bases and J 3 bases, leaving 4 bases between the germline ends. The CDR3 contains 12 residues. CDR1 is LGHNA and CDR2 is YSLEER in the germline V gene. This CDR3 is CASSQQDYGYTF. In DNA, the CDR3 is TGCGCCAGCAGCCAACAGGACTATGGCTACACCTTC.

With regard to this clone: Other DNA sequences of this sample code for an identical CDR3. The CDR3 DNA is TGTGCCAGCAGCTTAGGCGGGGTAGGTCAGCCCCAGCATTTT. It codes for CASSLGGVGQPQHF. V is TRBV7-2 and J is TRBJ1-5; D gene uncertain. Trimming took 1 base from V and 6 from J, leaving 10 bases between them. Germline-derived CDR1 and CDR2 are SGHTA and FQGNSA. The CDR3 runs to 14 residues.

The chain joins TRBV19 to TRBJ1-4, with D hard to call. V shed 5 bases and J shed 5 bases, with 6 bases lying between them. CDR3 size: 12 residues. Germline CDR1 and CDR2: LNHDA and SQIVND (reference sequence). Here the CDR3 reads CASSATNEKLFF. Here the CDR3 DNA reads TGTGCCAGTAGTGCTACGAATGAAAAACTGTTTTTT.

This clone was recorded a few times. The chain couples TRBV27 to TRBJ1-4; D possibly corresponds to TRBD1 (6 bases). Germline CDR1 MNHEY, CDR2 SMNVEV (reference sequence). V lost 5 bases and J 7 bases, leaving 14 bases between the germline ends. This CDR3 contains 14 residues. This CDR3 reads CASSDGGAGEKLFF. The CDR3 DNA reads TGTGCCAGCAGTGATGGGGGCGCTGGTGAAAAACTGTTTTTT.

J is TRBJ2-2 and V is TRBV10-1; the D is unclear. V was pared by 7 bases and J by 1 base, with 16 bases between. Per germline, CDR1 WNHNN and CDR2 SYGVQD (reference sequence). This CDR3 is 16 amino acids long. The CDR3 spells CASNTDSPKNTGELFF. CDR3 nucleotides: TGCGCCAGCAATACTGATTCACCTAAGAACACCGGGGAGCTGTTTTTT.

This clone was observed a few times. This rearrangement joins TRBV6-1 to TRBJ2-7; 7 nucleotides line up with TRBD1. In germline, CDR1 is MNHNS, CDR2 SASEGT. The CDR3 length is 15 residues. V gave up 0 bases and J gave up 6 bases; unmatched junction bases: 8. The CDR3 sequence is CASSEAGTAGAEQYF. CDR3 bases: TGTGCCAGCAGTGAAGCCGGGACAGCCGGGGCCGAGCAGTACTTC.